This T cell receptor beta chain appears in the sequencing data of a study of T cell responses to AZD1222 COVID-19 vaccine. The table came from immunoSEQ multiplex PCR; TCRdb's copy has only in-frame clones and leaves some out. Here the sample spans fewer than 50,000 clones, around 80% being singletons. Looked up from germline, CDR1 is SGHAT and CDR2 is FQNNGV. The V and J ends lost 4 bases and 8 bases respectively, with 17 bases between them. The CDR3 is made up of 15 amino acids. V usage is TRBV11-2 and J usage is TRBJ1-4, with D hard to call. Material: peripheral blood, obtained on day 0 of AZD1222 vaccination. This sequence originates from an adult in good health. The CDR3 region has the DNA TGTGCCAGCAGCTCTCTTCTACCACAAGGGGAAAAACTGTTTTTT. Translated, it gives CASSSLLPQGEKLFF.